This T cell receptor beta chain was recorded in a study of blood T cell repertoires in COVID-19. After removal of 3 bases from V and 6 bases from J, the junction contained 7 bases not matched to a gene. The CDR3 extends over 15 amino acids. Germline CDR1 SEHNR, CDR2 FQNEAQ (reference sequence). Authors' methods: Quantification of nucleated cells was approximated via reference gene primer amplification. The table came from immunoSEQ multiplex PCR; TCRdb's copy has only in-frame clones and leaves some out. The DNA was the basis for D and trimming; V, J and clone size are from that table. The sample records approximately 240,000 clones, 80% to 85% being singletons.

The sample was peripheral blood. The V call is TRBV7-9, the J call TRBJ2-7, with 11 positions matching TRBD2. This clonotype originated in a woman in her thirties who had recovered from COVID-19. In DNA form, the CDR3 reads TGTGCCAGCAGCTTTACTAGCGGGAGTTTTCGCGAGCAGTACTTC. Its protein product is CASSFTSGSFREQYF.